These 32 T cell receptor beta chains were all obtained from the same sample, sequenced in a study of blood T cell repertoires in COVID-19. Produced via immunoSEQ multiplex PCR; TCRdb's table is partial and in-frame only. The table lists tens of thousands of clones, approximately 88% of them singletons. The specimen sequenced was peripheral blood. The origin of the receptors is a woman in her fifties or sixties with COVID-19, enrolled during active disease.

The chain joins TRBV28 to TRBJ2-1, with 8 bases identical to TRBD2. Germline V gives CDR1 MDHEN, CDR2 SYDVKM. V was pared by 3 bases and J by 5 bases, with 6 bases of the junction left unmatched. The CDR3 extends over 15 amino acids. The CDR3 DNA is TGTGCCAGCAGTTTTTTTCCGGGGGGGGACAATGAGCAGTTCTTC. Translating gives CASSFFPGGDNEQFF.

The rearrangement links TRBV6-2 or TRBV6-3 to TRBJ2-1, with 11 nucleotides matching TRBD2. The CDR3 has 14 amino acids. The V segment lost 0 bases and the J segment 9 bases; nucleotides outside the gene matches: 1. Germline loops: CDR1 MNHEY, CDR2 SVGEGT. CDR3 region: CASSYSLAGVEQFF. The CDR3 nucleotides are TGTGCCAGCAGTTACTCACTAGCGGGGGTTGAGCAGTTCTTC.

In DNA form, the CDR3 reads TGCGCCAGCAGCCAAGATCTCAGCGGAAGGACCGGGGAGCTGTTTTTT. Translated: CASSQDLSGRTGELFF. The chain combines TRBV4-3 with TRBJ2-2; a weak D match, TRBD2 (5 bases). The CDR3 is 16 amino acids. Germline lookup yields CDR1 LGHNA and CDR2 YSLEER. With 0 bases removed from V and 5 bases from J, the gap between germline ends came to 13 bases.

The chain is built from TRBV3-1 (or the pseudogene TRBV3-2) and TRBJ1-6; TRBD1 might be the D (6 bases). The CDR3 length is 14 residues. V gave up 4 bases and J gave up 10 bases, with 14 bases separating them. Germline V gene lookup returns CDR1 LGHDT and CDR2 YNNKEL (reference sequence). The CDR3 protein is CASSPTGIGSPLHF. The DNA for the CDR3 is TGTGCCAGCAGCCCCACAGGGATCGGCTCACCCCTCCACTTT.

The chain links TRBV6-5 to TRBJ2-7; D may be TRBD1 (6 bases). This CDR3 region has 13 residues. With 8 bases removed from V and 4 bases from J, the gap between germline ends came to 15 bases. The V gene's germline CDR1 is MNHEY and CDR2 SVGAGI. The CDR3 DNA reads TGTGCCAGCCATAGAGGGGGTGCTTACGAGCAGTACTTC. Translation gives CASHRGGAYEQYF.

The chain employs TRBV19 and TRBJ2-7; TRBD2 matches 14 bases. Germline-derived CDR1 and CDR2 are LNHDA and SQIVND (reference sequence). Germline trimming cut 4 bases from V and 2 bases from J; bases unmatched to any gene: 4. This CDR3 is built from 16 residues. The CDR3 DNA follows: TGTGCCAGTAGTACGGGACTAGCGGGGGACCCCTACGAGCAGTACTTC. This encodes CASSTGLAGDPYEQYF.

This chain uses TRBV18 with TRBJ1-2; 9 bases agree with TRBD1. V lost 3 bases to trimming and J lost 4 bases; unmatched junction nucleotides: 6. There are 15 residues in the CDR3. Germline V gives CDR1 KGHSH, CDR2 LQKENI. The CDR3 bases are TGTGCCAGCTCACCGGGGATGACAGGGGGCTATGGCTACACCTTC. Translated: CASSPGMTGGYGYTF.

The rearrangement joins TRBV6-6 to TRBJ2-1; 16 bases are a match to TRBD2. The CDR3 has 15 amino acids. V was clipped by 6 bases and J by 8 bases; unmatched bases: 4. Looked up from germline, CDR1 is MNHNY and CDR2 is SVGAGI (reference sequence). CDR3 amino acids: CASRGTSGGADEQFF. CDR3 in DNA: TGTGCCAGCAGAGGGACTAGCGGGGGGGCCGATGAGCAGTTCTTC.

The CDR3 coding sequence is TGTGCCAGCAGTGACTCAGGGGGTTCCTATGGCTACACCTTC. Translation: CASSDSGGSYGYTF. The rearrangement joins TRBV6-4 to TRBJ1-2, with a possible D match to TRBD1 (6 bases). Germline CDR1 reads MRHNA; CDR2 reads SNTAGT. V lost 0 bases to trimming and J lost 4 bases, with 9 bases between them. This CDR3 spans 14 amino acids.

The chain recombines TRBV6-4 with TRBJ2-3, with D unclear. The CDR3 has 13 amino acids. V was cut by 4 bases and J by 5 bases, with 10 bases left in between. CDR1 MRHNA and CDR2 SNTAGT come from the germline V gene. CDR3 residues: CASSATEQDTQYF. The CDR3 coding sequence is TGTGCCAGCAGTGCTACCGAGCAAGATACGCAGTATTTT.

The genes are TRBV5-4 and TRBJ1-2; D is unresolved. Trimming cost V 0 bases and J 8 bases, with 14 bases left between them. The CDR3 runs 14 residues. In germline, CDR1 is SGHNT, CDR2 YYREEE (reference sequence). CDR3 in DNA: TGTGCCAGCAGCTTGGAGCAGGTCGACGGCGGCTACACCTTC. Translating gives CASSLEQVDGGYTF.

The gene calls are TRBV9 and TRBJ2-5, with TRBD2 matching 8 bases. V lost 4 bases and J lost 1; bases outside the gene matches: 9. The CDR3 sequence is 16 residues long. Germline V gene data show CDR1 as SGDLS and CDR2 as YYNGEE. The CDR3 region has the DNA TGTGCCAGCAGCCCACATGGGCGGGGGGTCCAAGAGACCCAGTACTTC. Protein sequence: CASSPHGRGVQETQYF.

To note about this clone: The CDR3 does not close with the conserved phenylalanine or tryptophan, likely indicating a read error. The DNA is left out, because the CDR3 cannot be placed on it with certainty; the CDR3 is given as TCRdb lists it. This chain uses TRBV3-1 (or the pseudogene TRBV3-2) with TRBJ2-7; the table's D call TRBD2 went unverified against the DNA. CDR1 is LGHDT, CDR2 YNNKEL, per germline (reference sequence). Both ends counted, the CDR3 spans 12 residues. CDR3 protein: CASSQEPKLIFG.

The chain combines TRBV5-6 with TRBJ1-1, with TRBD1 matching 7 bases. Unmatched junction bases numbered 7, after V lost 4 bases and J lost 7 bases. The CDR3 sequence is 13 residues long. Germline V gene sequence: CDR1 SGHDT, CDR2 YYEEEE. The CDR3 reads CASSLGTAIEAFF. The CDR3 bases are TGTGCCAGCAGCCTAGGGACAGCTATTGAAGCTTTCTTT.

V gene TRBV6-6 combines with J gene TRBJ1-6, with 7 bases matching TRBD1. The V gene's germline CDR1 is MNHNY and CDR2 SVGAGI (reference sequence). Losses at the gene ends were 1 base for V and 10 bases for J; bases not matched to a gene: 7. The CDR3 runs to 15 residues. The CDR3 bases are TGTGCCAGCAGTTACTACAGGGGAGGAGGGTCACCCCTCCACTTT. Protein product: CASSYYRGGGSPLHF.

The chain links TRBV23-1 to TRBJ1-2; TRBD1 matches 9 bases. TRBV23-1 is reported as an ORF; its role is uncertain. The CDR3 covers 17 residues. V shed 6 bases, J shed 0 bases, and the junction held 11 bases outside the gene matches. CDR3 DNA: TGCGCCAGCAGGGTATCCGGGACAGGGAAAACTAACTATGGCTACACCTTC. Residues: CASRVSGTGKTNYGYTF.

The CDR3 DNA reads as TGTGCCAGCAGCGTAGCCCCGGGACAGGGGGGTTCACCCCTCCACTTT. Its translation: CASSVAPGQGGSPLHF. J is TRBJ1-6 and V is TRBV9; 11 bases are a match to TRBD1. V lost 0 bases and J lost 9; bases outside the gene matches: 5. This CDR3 comprises 16 residues. In germline, CDR1 is SGDLS, CDR2 YYNGEE. The full variable domain, in which reference TRBV9 and TRBJ1-6 provide the parts outside the CDR3, is DSGVTQTPKHLITATGQRVTLRCSPRSGDLSVYWYQQSLDQGLQFLIQYYNGEERAKGNILERFSAQQFPDLHSELNLSSLELGDSALYFCASSVAPGQGGSPLHFGNGTRLTVT.

The rearrangement links TRBV5-5 to TRBJ1-6, with 7 bases identical to TRBD1. Germline V gene lookup returns CDR1 SGHKS and CDR2 YYEKEE (reference sequence). V dropped 1 base and J dropped 14; count of bases not matched to a gene: 12. The CDR3 has 15 residues. CDR3 sequence: CASSLRGTALGALHF. CDR3 sequence (DNA): TGTGCCAGCAGCTTGAGGGGGACAGCCCTTGGGGCCCTCCACTTT.

The J gene is TRBJ2-3, the V gene TRBV5-1; 9 bases map to TRBD1. Trimming cost V 4 bases and J 3 bases; bases outside gene matches: 12. Germline lookup yields CDR1 SGHRS and CDR2 YFSETQ. The CDR3 loop spans 17 amino acids. Here the CDR3 DNA reads TGCGCCAGCAGCCGGGGACAGGGTGTGAGAGGAACAGATACGCAGTATTTT. Translating gives CASSRGQGVRGTDTQYF.

V is TRBV12-3 or TRBV12-4 and J is TRBJ2-7; D possibly corresponds to TRBD1 (6 bases). V lost 2 bases and J 13 bases, leaving 15 bases between the germline ends. This CDR3 region has 12 residues. CDR3 coding DNA: TGTGCCAGCAGTTTAAGCAGGGGCCTCCTATACTTC. This translates into CASSLSRGLLYF.

This chain uses TRBV4-2 with TRBJ2-7; TRBD1 might be the D (5 bases). Per germline, CDR1 LGHNA and CDR2 YNFKEQ. This CDR3 region has 13 residues. Between the trimmed V and J ends, which lost 1 base and 5 bases, there was a span of 9 bases. DNA for the CDR3: TGTGCCAGCAGCCAAGTGCTAGGGGACGAGCAGTACTTC. Translating gives CASSQVLGDEQYF.

The chain couples TRBV2 to TRBJ1-2; 9 bases map to TRBD1. Looked up from germline, CDR1 is SNHLY and CDR2 is FYNNEI. The ends lost 9 bases at V and 8 bases at J; junction bases unmatched: 4. The length of the CDR3 is 11 residues. The CDR3 sequence: CARRDRVGYTF. For the CDR3, the DNA is TGTGCCAGAAGGGACAGGGTCGGCTACACCTTC.

The CDR3 region is CASSLSRRVNYGYTF. The DNA of the CDR3 is TGTGCCAGCAGTTTATCCCGCAGGGTTAACTATGGCTACACCTTC. This sequence joins TRBV28 and TRBJ1-2; D may be TRBD1 (5 bases). Trimming took off 1 base at V and 1 base at J, with 10 bases between the two ends. CDR3 length equals 15 residues. The germline V gene has CDR1 MDHEN and CDR2 SYDVKM.

A word on this clone: One end of the junction is discordant with germline, which a read error may explain. The chain recombines TRBV2 with TRBJ1-1; D unclear. The length of the CDR3 is 12 residues. CDR1 SNHLY and CDR2 FYNNEI come from the germline V gene. CDR3 sequence (DNA): TGTGCCAGCAGCGAAGACTACACTGAAGCTTTCTTT. As protein: CASSEDYTEAFF.

The chain has TRBV7-9 and TRBJ2-2; 11 bases align to TRBD1. V lost 4 bases and J lost 11; bases outside the gene matches: 9. Germline-derived CDR1 and CDR2 are SEHNR and FQNEAQ (reference sequence). The CDR3 loop spans 15 amino acids. The CDR3 bases are TGTGCCAGCAGCTCATCGGGACAGGGGGACTCCGAGCTGTTTTTT. As protein: CASSSSGQGDSELFF.

The V and J genes are TRBV6-5 and TRBJ2-3; D might be TRBD1 (6 bases). Germline CDR1 is MNHEY and CDR2 is SVGAGI. V was trimmed by 6 bases and J by 0 bases, leaving 13 bases between them. The CDR3 sequence is 15 residues long. This CDR3 reads CASRGPRGSTDTQYF. Here the CDR3 DNA reads TGTGCCAGCAGGGGTCCTAGGGGGAGCACAGATACGCAGTATTTT.

The chain joins TRBV29-1 to TRBJ1-1; possibly TRBD1 for D (5 bases). CDR3 length: 15 amino acids. Looked up from germline, CDR1 is SQVTM and CDR2 is ANQGSEA. V shed 1 base and J shed 10 bases, with 22 bases lying between them. CDR3 coding DNA: TGCAGCGTTGAAGGTCAGGGTGGGGGGTACGTCGGAGCTTTCTTT. Translating it yields CSVEGQGGGYVGAFF.

The genes are TRBV4-3 and TRBJ2-3; perhaps TRBD1 as D (6 bases). The CDR3 runs to 15 residues. Germline lookup yields CDR1 LGHNA and CDR2 YSLEER. V was trimmed by 4 bases and J by 2 bases, leaving 13 bases between them. The CDR3 bases are TGCGCCAGCAGCCCCCAGGGGCTGACCACAGATACGCAGTATTTT. It translates to CASSPQGLTTDTQYF.

The CDR3 region has the DNA TGTGCCAGCAGCTTAGGTCAGGGGTGGAATTCACCCCTCCACTTT. It translates to CASSLGQGWNSPLHF. The V call is TRBV7-9, the J call TRBJ1-6; TRBD1 is a possible D gene (6 bases). CDR3 size: 15 residues. V was shortened by 1 base and J by 7 bases, with 11 bases between the two germline ends. The germline CDR1 and CDR2 sequences are SEHNR and FQNEAQ (reference sequence).

CDR3 region: CAGRTGHFTDTQYF. CDR3 in DNA: TGTGCCGGGAGGACAGGGCACTTCACAGATACGCAGTATTTT. The chain links TRBV2 to TRBJ2-3; 8 bases are shared with TRBD1. The CDR3 is 14 amino acids. Germline V gene lookup returns CDR1 SNHLY and CDR2 FYNNEI. With V trimmed by 11 bases and J by 2 bases, 9 bases remained unmatched.

This sequence joins TRBV19 and TRBJ2-6; perhaps TRBD1 as D (5 bases). Per germline, CDR1 LNHDA and CDR2 SQIVND (reference sequence). CDR3 size: 15 residues. V lost 2 bases to trimming and J lost 1 base, with 6 bases between them. The DNA for the CDR3 is TGTGCCAGTAGTATACAGGGTTCTGGGGCCAACGTCCTGACTTTC. Its translation is CASSIQGSGANVLTF.

This clone has only one observation. The chain combines TRBV6-2 or TRBV6-3 with TRBJ1-5; 8 bases agree with TRBD1. This CDR3 region has 12 residues. The V gene end was trimmed by 5 bases and the J gene end by 8 bases; junction bases not matched to a gene: 2. In germline, CDR1 is MNHEY, CDR2 SVGEGT. This CDR3 reads CASSTGGEPQHF. The CDR3 DNA follows: TGTGCCAGCAGTACAGGGGGAGAGCCCCAGCATTTT.